This T cell receptor beta chain was sequenced in a study of regulatory T cells in long-lasting Graves disease. Described time point: newly diagnosed GD, antithyroid drugs for less than 3 months. Researchers made the TCR library from RNA that was extracted from PBMCs. Researchers made TCR beta libraries by using iRepertoire HTBI primers and running Arm-PCR on CDR3 regions. TCRdb called the multiplex PCR reads again in MiXCR, with one record for every CDR3 protein. The repertoire holds roughly 500,000 distinct CDR3 sequences, with approximately 13% as singletons. Germline lookup yields CDR1 SEHNR and CDR2 FQNEAQ (reference sequence). CDR3 length equals 15 residues. V was pared by 1 base and J by 4 bases, with 13 bases between. This same sample was also taken into another study, of T cells in Graves' hyperthyroidism and ophthalmopathy. That investigation notes: HTBI primers were employed in a first-round RT-PCR of the TCR CDR3.

The V call is TRBV7-9, the J call TRBJ1-1; the D gene is possibly TRBD1 (5 bases). This receptor was obtained from a young man with Graves disease. The source material was peripheral blood mononuclear cells (PBMCs), sampled at new diagnosis, from a patient treated with antithyroid drugs. Written as DNA, the CDR3 is TGTGCCAGCAGCTTAGATGTGGCGGGGGGCACTGAAGCTTTCTTT. This encodes CASSLDVAGGTEAFF.